Listed here are 2 T cell receptor beta chains from one sample, sequenced in a study of blood T cell repertoires in COVID-19. Method: immunoSEQ multiplex PCR; TCRdb's copy keeps in-frame clones and lacks some. The data hold some 150,000 clones, with around 80% observed a single time. The sample consisted of peripheral blood. The receptors shown here come from a human donor in a cohort sampled during active COVID-19.

The table lists this clone with a count of one. The chain employs TRBV6-2 or TRBV6-3 and TRBJ1-5; unclear D gene. The CDR3 has 14 residues. V was shortened by 3 bases and J by 5 bases, with 11 bases between the two germline ends. Germline CDR1 and CDR2: MNHEY and SVGEGT. The chain's CDR3 is CASSYSGGDQPQHF. DNA for the CDR3: TGTGCCAGCAGTTATTCGGGAGGTGATCAGCCCCAGCATTTT.

The chain employs TRBV6-2 or TRBV6-3 and TRBJ1-2; D ambiguous. Germline V gives CDR1 MNHEY, CDR2 SVGEGT. There are 13 residues in the CDR3. Trimming cost V 2 bases and J 6 bases, with 10 bases left between them. The CDR3 DNA is TGTGCCAGCAGTTACGTTCCGCGGAATGGCTACACCTTC. Protein: CASSYVPRNGYTF.